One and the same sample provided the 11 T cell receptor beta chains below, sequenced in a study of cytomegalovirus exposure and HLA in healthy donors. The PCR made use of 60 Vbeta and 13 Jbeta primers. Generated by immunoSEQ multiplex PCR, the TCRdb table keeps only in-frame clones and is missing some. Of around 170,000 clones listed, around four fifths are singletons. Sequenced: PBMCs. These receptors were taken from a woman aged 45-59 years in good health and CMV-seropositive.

In nucleotides, the CDR3 is TGTGCCAGCAGCTTAGGACTAGCCGGCGAGCAGTACTTC. Translating gives CASSLGLAGEQYF. This chain links TRBV11-2 with TRBJ2-7; 7 nucleotides agree with TRBD2. The V segment lost 1 base and the J segment 6 bases; nucleotides outside the gene matches: 3. Germline CDR1 is SGHAT and CDR2 is FQNNGV. This CDR3 is 13 amino acids long.

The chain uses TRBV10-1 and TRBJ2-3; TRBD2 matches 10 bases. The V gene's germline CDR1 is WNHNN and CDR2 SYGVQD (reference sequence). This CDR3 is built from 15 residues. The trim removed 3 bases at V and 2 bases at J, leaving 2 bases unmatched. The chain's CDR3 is CASSELAGYTDTQYF. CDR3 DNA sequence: TGCGCCAGCAGTGAACTAGCGGGGTACACAGATACGCAGTATTTT.

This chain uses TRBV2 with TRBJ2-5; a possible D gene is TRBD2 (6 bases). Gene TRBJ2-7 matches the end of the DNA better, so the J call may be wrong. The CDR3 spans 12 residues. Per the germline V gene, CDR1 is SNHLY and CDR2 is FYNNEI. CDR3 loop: CASTAGSYEQYF. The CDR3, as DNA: TGTGCCAGCACTGCGGGGTCCTACGAGCAGTACTTC.

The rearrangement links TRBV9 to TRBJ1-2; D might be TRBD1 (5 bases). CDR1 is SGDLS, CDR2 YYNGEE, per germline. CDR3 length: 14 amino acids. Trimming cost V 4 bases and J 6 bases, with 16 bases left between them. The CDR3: CASSPGVYLDGYTF. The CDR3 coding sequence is TGTGCCAGCAGCCCGGGGGTCTACCTTGATGGCTACACCTTC.

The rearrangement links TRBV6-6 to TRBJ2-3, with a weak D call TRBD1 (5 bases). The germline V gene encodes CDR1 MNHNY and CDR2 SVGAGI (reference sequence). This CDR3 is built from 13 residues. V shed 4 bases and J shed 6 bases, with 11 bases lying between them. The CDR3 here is CASSFLDSDTQYF. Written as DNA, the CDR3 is TGTGCCAGCAGTTTTCTCGACAGCGATACGCAGTATTTT.

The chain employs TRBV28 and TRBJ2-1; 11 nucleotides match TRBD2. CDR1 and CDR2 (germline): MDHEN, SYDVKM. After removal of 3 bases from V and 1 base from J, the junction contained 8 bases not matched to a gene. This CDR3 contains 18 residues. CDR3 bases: TGTGCCAGCAGTTTTCCGCTAGCGGGGGGTATGTCCTACAATGAGCAGTTCTTC. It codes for CASSFPLAGGMSYNEQFF.

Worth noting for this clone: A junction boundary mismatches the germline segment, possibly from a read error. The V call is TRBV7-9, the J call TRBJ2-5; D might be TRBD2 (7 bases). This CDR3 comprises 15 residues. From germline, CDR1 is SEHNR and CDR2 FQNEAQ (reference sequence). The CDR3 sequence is CSSSRTRGGQETQYF. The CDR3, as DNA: TGTTCCAGCAGCAGGACTAGGGGGGGCCAAGAGACCCAGTACTTC.

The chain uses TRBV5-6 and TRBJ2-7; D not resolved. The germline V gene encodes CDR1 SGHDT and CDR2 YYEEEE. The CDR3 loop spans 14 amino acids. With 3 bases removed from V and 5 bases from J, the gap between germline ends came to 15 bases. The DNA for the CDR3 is TGTGCCAGCAGCTCTCCCACAGAAGGAAACGAGCAGTACTTC. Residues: CASSSPTEGNEQYF.

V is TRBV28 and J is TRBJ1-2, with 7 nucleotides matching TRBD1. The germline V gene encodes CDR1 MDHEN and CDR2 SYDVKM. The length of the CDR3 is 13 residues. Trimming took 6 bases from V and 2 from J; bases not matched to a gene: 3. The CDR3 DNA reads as TGTGCCAGCAGCTTGACAGGGAACTATGGCTACACCTTC. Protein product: CASSLTGNYGYTF.

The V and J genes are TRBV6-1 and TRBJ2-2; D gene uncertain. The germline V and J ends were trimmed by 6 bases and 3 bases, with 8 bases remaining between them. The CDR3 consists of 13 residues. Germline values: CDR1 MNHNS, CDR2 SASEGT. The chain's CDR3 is CASSPLYTGELFF. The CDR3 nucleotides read TGTGCCAGCAGCCCCCTCTACACCGGGGAGCTGTTTTTT.

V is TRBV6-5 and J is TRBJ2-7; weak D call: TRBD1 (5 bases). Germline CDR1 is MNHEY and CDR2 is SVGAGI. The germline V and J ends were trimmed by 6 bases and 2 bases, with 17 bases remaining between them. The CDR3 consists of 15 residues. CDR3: CASRVGHGAPYEQYF. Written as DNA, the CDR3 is TGTGCCAGCAGGGTTGGACACGGCGCGCCCTACGAGCAGTACTTC.